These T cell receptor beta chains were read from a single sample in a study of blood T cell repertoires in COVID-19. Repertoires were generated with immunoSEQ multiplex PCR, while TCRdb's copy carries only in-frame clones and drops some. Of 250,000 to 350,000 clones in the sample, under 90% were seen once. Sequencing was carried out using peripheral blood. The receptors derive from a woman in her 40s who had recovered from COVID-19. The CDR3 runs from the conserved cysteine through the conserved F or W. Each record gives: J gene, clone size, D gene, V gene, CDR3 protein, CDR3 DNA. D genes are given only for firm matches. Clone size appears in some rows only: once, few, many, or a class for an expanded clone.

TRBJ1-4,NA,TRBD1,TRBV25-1,CASSFQGAAGLFF,TGTGCCAGCAGTTTTCAGGGGGCGGCGGGACTGTTTTTT
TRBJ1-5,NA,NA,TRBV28,CASLRGGGGNQPQHF,TGTGCCAGCCTAAGAGGCGGGGGTGGCAATCAGCCCCAGCATTTT
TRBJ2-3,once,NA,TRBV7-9,CASSLVVRTEATDTQYF,TGTGCCAGCAGCTTAGTCGTCCGCACCGAGGCCACAGATACGCAGTATTTT
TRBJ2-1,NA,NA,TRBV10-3,CATEQGYEQFF,TGTGCCACCGAACAGGGCTATGAGCAGTTCTTC
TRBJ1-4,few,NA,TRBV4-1,CASSLGDYNEKLFF,TGCGCCAGCAGCCTCGGGGATTATAATGAAAAACTGTTTTTT
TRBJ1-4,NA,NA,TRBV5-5,CASSLVRVTNEKLFF,TGTGCCAGCAGCTTGGTTCGGGTGACTAATGAAAAACTGTTTTTT
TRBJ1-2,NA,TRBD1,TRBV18,CASSASSPGQGTNYGYTF,TGTGCCAGCTCAGCCTCAAGTCCGGGACAGGGGACAAACTATGGCTACACCTTC
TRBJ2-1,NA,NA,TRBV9,CASSPGLDEQFF,TGTGCCAGCAGCCCCGGTCTGGATGAGCAGTTCTTC
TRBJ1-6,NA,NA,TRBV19,CASSEQSSYNSPLHF,TGTGCCAGTAGTGAACAGAGCTCCTATAATTCACCCCTCCACTTT
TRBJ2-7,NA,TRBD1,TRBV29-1,CSVEDLRGLHYEQYF,TGCAGCGTTGAAGATCTTAGGGGGCTCCACTACGAGCAGTACTTC
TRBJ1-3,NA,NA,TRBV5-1,CASSVGDRPSGNTIYF,TGCGCCAGCAGTGTAGGTGACAGGCCCTCTGGAAACACCATATATTTT
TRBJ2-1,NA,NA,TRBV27,CASSVRGEGPYPNNEQFF,TGTGCCAGCAGCGTAAGGGGGGAGGGTCCCTACCCAAACAATGAGCAGTTCTTC
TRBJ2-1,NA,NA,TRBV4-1,CASSQDLDSSSYNEQFF,TGCGCCAGCAGCCAAGATCTTGACAGTAGCTCCTACAATGAGCAGTTCTTC
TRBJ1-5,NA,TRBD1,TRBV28,CASNGQGYQPQHF,TGTGCCAGCAATGGACAGGGTTATCAGCCCCAGCATTTT
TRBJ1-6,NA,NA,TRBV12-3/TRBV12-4,CASSPRDNSPLHF,TGTGCCAGCAGCCCACGAGATAATTCACCCCTCCACTTT
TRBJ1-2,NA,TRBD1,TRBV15,CATSTITGQGAHGYTF,TGTGCCACCAGCACCATAACGGGACAGGGGGCCCATGGCTACACCTTC
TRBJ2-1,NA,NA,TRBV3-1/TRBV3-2,CASSQDAATDYNEQFF,TGTGCCAGCAGCCAAGATGCGGCGACGGACTACAATGAGCAGTTCTTC
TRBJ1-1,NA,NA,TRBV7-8,CASSQDSYNTEAFF,TGTGCCAGCAGCCAAGACAGTTACAACACTGAAGCTTTCTTT
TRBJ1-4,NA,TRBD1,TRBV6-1,CASSETGQGAEKLFF,TGTGCCAGCAGTGAAACCGGACAGGGGGCGGAAAAACTGTTTTTT
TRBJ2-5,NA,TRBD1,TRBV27,CASSLRQGGPQETQYF,TGTGCCAGCAGTTTAAGACAGGGCGGACCTCAAGAGACCCAGTACTTC
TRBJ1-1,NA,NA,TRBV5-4,CASSLGLDRTEAAFF,TGTGCCAGCAGCTTGGGCCTAGACAGGACAGAAGCAGCTTTCTTT
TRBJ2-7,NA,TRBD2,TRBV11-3,CASSLTSGIGYEQYF,TGTGCCAGCAGCTTAACTAGCGGGATAGGCTACGAGCAGTACTTC
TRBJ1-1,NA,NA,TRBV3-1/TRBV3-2,CASLTLGAYTEAFF,TGTGCCAGCCTCACGTTGGGAGCCTACACTGAAGCTTTCTTT
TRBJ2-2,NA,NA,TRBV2,CASCTGTNTGELFF,TGTGCCAGCTGTACCGGGACAAACACCGGGGAGCTGTTTTTT
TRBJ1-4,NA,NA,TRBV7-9,CASSLTGTNEKLFF,TGTGCCAGCAGCCTTACAGGGACTAATGAAAAACTGTTTTTT
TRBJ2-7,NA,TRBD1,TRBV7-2,CASSTTGQGASEQYF,TGTGCCAGCAGCACCACGGGACAGGGGGCCTCCGAGCAGTACTTC
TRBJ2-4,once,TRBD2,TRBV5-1,CASSLVAGLDKNIQYF,TGCGCCAGCAGCTTGGTAGCGGGGCTGGACAAAAACATTCAGTACTTC
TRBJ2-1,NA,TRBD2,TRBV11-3,CASSRDAGTSGRAPYNEQFF,TGTGCCAGCAGCCGGGACGCGGGGACTAGCGGGAGGGCCCCCTACAATGAGCAGTTCTTC
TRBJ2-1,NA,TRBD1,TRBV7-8,CASSLWTGTAYNEQFF,TGTGCCAGCAGCTTATGGACAGGGACTGCGTACAATGAGCAGTTCTTC
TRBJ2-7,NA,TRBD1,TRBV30,CAWNPGQGYEQYF,TGTGCCTGGAACCCGGGACAGGGCTACGAGCAGTACTTC
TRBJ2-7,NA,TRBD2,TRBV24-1,CATSDFTSGTDEQYF,TGTGCCACCAGTGATTTTACTAGCGGGACCGACGAGCAGTACTTC
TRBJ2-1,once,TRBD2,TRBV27,CASSLYGGRAYNEQFF,TGTGCCAGCAGTTTATATGGCGGGAGGGCCTACAATGAGCAGTTCTTC
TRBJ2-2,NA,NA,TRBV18,CASSIGEYSGELFF,TGTGCCAGCTCGATCGGGGAGTATAGCGGGGAGCTGTTTTTT
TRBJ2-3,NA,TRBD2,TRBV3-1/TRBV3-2,CASSYSAGDADTQYF,TGTGCCAGCAGCTACTCAGCGGGAGACGCAGATACGCAGTATTTT
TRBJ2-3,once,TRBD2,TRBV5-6,CASSLVAGATDTQYF,TGTGCCAGCAGCTTGGTAGCGGGAGCCACAGATACGCAGTATTTT
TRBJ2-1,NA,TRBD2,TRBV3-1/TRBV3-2,CASSQGGGSWGEQFF,TGTGCCAGCAGCCAAGGGGGCGGGAGCTGGGGGGAGCAGTTCTTC
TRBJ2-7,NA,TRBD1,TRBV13,CASSSGQNYEQYF,TGTGCCAGCAGCTCGGGACAGAACTACGAGCAGTACTTC
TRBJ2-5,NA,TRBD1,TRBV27,CASSLGTARVETQYF,TGTGCCAGCAGTTTAGGGACAGCAAGAGTGGAGACCCAGTACTTC
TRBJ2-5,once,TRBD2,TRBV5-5,CASSFNSRVGWSGDQETQYF,TGTGCCAGCAGCTTTAACTCTCGTGTTGGGTGGAGCGGGGACCAAGAGACCCAGTACTTC
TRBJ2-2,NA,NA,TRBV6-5,CASHLGGTGELFF,TGTGCCTCCCATCTAGGCGGCACCGGGGAGCTGTTTTTT
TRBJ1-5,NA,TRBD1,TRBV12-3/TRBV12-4,CASSLTGYQPQHF,TGTGCCAGCAGTTTGACAGGGTATCAGCCCCAGCATTTT
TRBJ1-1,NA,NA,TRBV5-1,CASSLGLGFPTEAFF,TGCGCCAGCAGCTTGGGACTTGGGTTTCCCACTGAAGCTTTCTTT
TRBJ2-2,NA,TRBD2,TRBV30,CAWKILGGSVGGELFF,TGTGCCTGGAAGATACTTGGCGGGAGTGTCGGCGGGGAGCTGTTTTTT
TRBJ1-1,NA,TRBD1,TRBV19,CASSNLTGGNTEAFF,TGTGCCAGTAGTAACCTGACAGGGGGTAACACTGAAGCTTTCTTT
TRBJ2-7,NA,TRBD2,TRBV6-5,CASEAGVRVYEQYF,TGTGCCAGCGAAGCGGGGGTTCGGGTCTACGAGCAGTACTTC
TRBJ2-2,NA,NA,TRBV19,CASSISTGELFF,TGTGCCAGTAGTATTTCTACCGGGGAGCTGTTTTTT
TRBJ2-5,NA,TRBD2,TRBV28,CASSLYLAGAETQYF,TGTGCCAGCAGTTTATACCTAGCGGGAGCAGAGACCCAGTACTTC
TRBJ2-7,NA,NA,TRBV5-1,CASSFGQDYEQYF,TGCGCCAGCAGCTTCGGACAAGACTACGAGCAGTACTTC
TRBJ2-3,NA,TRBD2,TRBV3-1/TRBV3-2,CASSQRAGDGSMQYF,TGTGCCAGCAGCCAGCGAGCGGGAGATGGCTCGATGCAGTATTTT
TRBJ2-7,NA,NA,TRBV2,CASKEGAYEQYF,TGTGCCAGCAAAGAGGGGGCCTACGAGCAGTACTTC
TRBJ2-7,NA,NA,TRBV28,CASSRGTASYEQYF,TGTGCCAGCAGCCGGGGGACAGCCTCTTACGAGCAGTACTTC
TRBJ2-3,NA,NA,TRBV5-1,CASSPLGGETDTQYF,TGCGCCAGCAGCCCACTCGGAGGGGAGACAGATACGCAGTATTTT
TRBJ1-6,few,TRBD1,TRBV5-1,CASSLQGIGSPLHF,TGCGCCAGCAGCTTACAGGGGATTGGGTCACCCCTCCACTTT